This T cell receptor beta chain derives from a study of identical twins. Study results and caveats: Within cord blood, abundant beta clonotypes carried fewer insertions, but memory repertoires showed no such trend. Modeled out-of-frame TCR alpha sharing in monozygotic twins fell below observed levels. Out-of-frame alpha sequences common to twins were enriched for low generation probability.

On this clonotype: Its target is unknown.

The CDR3 is 10 residues long. TCRdb reprocessed the 5' RACE reads via MiXCR and lists one record per CDR3 protein. The profile shows about 1.7 million distinct CDR3 sequences, more than 30% of them singletons. Sequencing used cord blood. The sequence was obtained from a newborn girl in good health. This sequence joins TRBV21-1 and TRBJ1-2. TRBV21-1 is termed a pseudogene. CDR3 coding DNA: TGTGCCAGCACCAAAGGCCGGAGCACCTTC. Residues: CASTKGRSTF.